This T cell receptor (beta chain) stems from a study of regulatory T cells in long-lasting Graves disease. Combining iRepertoire HTBI primers with Arm-PCR of CDR3 regions, the authors built TCR beta libraries. In the study's own analysis: Across all samples, about 59 TRBV segments and around 15 TRBJ segments were identified. One entry per CDR3 protein results from TCRdb running MiXCR on the multiplex PCR reads. TCRdb, not the authors, supplied the V and J calls. The repertoire has 560,000 or so distinct CDR3 sequences, roughly 16% of them found once; the top ten carry about 11%. Noted time point: newly diagnosed GD, antithyroid drugs for less than 3 months. Scientists built the TCR library using RNA that was extracted from PBMCs. The CDR3 has 12 amino acids. Germline assignment: CDR1 SEHNR and CDR2 FQNEAQ (reference sequence). V was cut by 1 base and J by 2 bases, with 3 bases left in between. This clonotype was detected many times.

The same data also contributed to another study, on T cells in Graves' hyperthyroidism and ophthalmopathy.

The chain is built from TRBV7-9 and TRBJ2-7; no reliable D call. The specimen was peripheral blood mononuclear cells (PBMCs), collected at new diagnosis, from a patient treated with antithyroid drugs. The sequence derives from a man aged 18 to 35 with Graves disease. CDR3 in DNA: TGTGCCAGCAGCTTAGACGCCTACGAGCAGTACTTC. This translates into CASSLDAYEQYF. Filled out from reference TRBV7-9 and TRBJ2-7, the complete variable domain reads DTGVSQNPRHKITKRGQNVTFRCDPISEHNRLYWYRQTLGQGPEFLTYFQNEAQLEKSRLLSDRFSAERPKGSFSTLEIQRTEQGDSAMYLCASSLDAYEQYFGPGTRLTVT.